The rows below give T cell receptor beta chains drawn from one sample of a study of T cell repertoires in cytomegalovirus infection. No antigens are known for them. TCRdb recomputed calls from the reads with MiXCR, one row per CDR3 protein. The sample lists about 900,000 distinct CDR3 sequences, less than 35% occurring once. Sequences were derived from cultured CD8+ T cells from PBMCs, sampled from culture after CMV antigen stimulation. Receptor source: a human donor in good health (CMV status not recorded). Some clones in this sample may be carry-over from other donors' samples. Each CDR3 is given with its conserved first and last residue. The D gene is left open where the match is weak. Some rows have no size entry. The others give once, few or many, or a class for an expanded clone.

V	D	size	J	CDR3	DNA
TRBV7-6	TRBD1	few	TRBJ2-7	CASSRGGGWEQYF	TGTGCCAGCAGCCGAGGGGGCGGGTGGGAGCAGTACTTC
TRBV28	TRBD1	-	TRBJ1-1	CASTWTGREAFF	TGTGCCAGCACCTGGACAGGAAGGGAAGCTTTCTTT
TRBV2	-	-	TRBJ2-2	CSSSEEAGGELFF	TGTTCCAGCAGTGAAGAAGCGGGCGGGGAGCTGTTTTTT
TRBV12-3/TRBV12-4	TRBD2	-	TRBJ2-1	CASRKSLGLAGSYNEQFF	TGTGCCAGCAGGAAATCCCTCGGACTAGCGGGGTCCTACAATGAGCAGTTCTTC
TRBV2	-	once	TRBJ1-1	CASSVTVQGGMNTEAFF	TGTGCCAGCAGTGTGACGGTACAAGGGGGGATGAACACTGAAGCTTTCTTT
TRBV11-2	TRBD1	-	TRBJ2-7	CASSPFPGQGVRQYF	TGTGCCAGCAGCCCCTTCCCGGGACAGGGGGTTCGGCAGTACTTC
TRBV9	-	-	TRBJ2-1	CASSVARSGSGNEQFF	TGTGCCAGCAGCGTAGCTCGGTCGGGTTCCGGCAATGAGCAGTTCTTC
TRBV5-5	-	-	TRBJ2-7	CASSLAGLGNEQYF	TGTGCCAGCAGCTTGGCCGGTTTAGGTAACGAGCAGTACTTC
TRBV7-6	-	-	TRBJ1-5	CASSPLGFSQPQHF	TGTGCCAGCAGCCCTCTGGGGTTTAGTCAGCCCCAGCATTTT
TRBV7-2	-	many	TRBJ2-2	CASSLAGGNGELFF	TGTGCCAGCAGCTTAGCAGGGGGTAACGGGGAGCTGTTTTTT
TRBV2	TRBD1	-	TRBJ2-7	CASTDLDRGDYEQYF	TGTGCCAGCACCGACCTGGACAGGGGAGATTACGAGCAGTACTTC
TRBV28	TRBD2	-	TRBJ2-1	CASTLSVAGGNEQFF	TGTGCCAGCACTTTATCGGTAGCGGGGGGAAATGAGCAGTTCTTC
TRBV7-9	-	-	TRBJ1-2	CASSLAQRERAGYGYTF	TGTGCCAGCAGCTTAGCGCAGAGGGAGCGAGCGGGTTATGGCTACACCTTC
TRBV19	-	-	TRBJ1-5	CATSLKRPAQPQHF	TGTGCCACCTCCCTCAAGAGGCCGGCCCAGCCCCAGCATTTT
TRBV6-9	TRBD1	few	TRBJ1-5	CASSHWEGAQPQHF	TGTGCCAGCAGCCACTGGGAGGGGGCTCAGCCCCAGCATTTT
TRBV11-2	TRBD2	-	TRBJ2-2	CASSPWTSGGGTGELFF	TGTGCCAGCAGCCCATGGACTAGCGGGGGAGGCACCGGGGAGCTGTTTTTT
TRBV2	TRBD1	many	TRBJ1-2	CASSDKRGQKNYGYTF	TGTGCCAGCAGTGATAAGAGGGGACAGAAGAACTATGGCTACACCTTC
TRBV7-2	-	many	TRBJ2-7	CASSPVSGRYDSYEQYF	TGTGCCAGCAGCCCCGTTTCAGGGCGCTACGACTCCTACGAGCAGTACTTC
TRBV20-1	TRBD1	few	TRBJ1-2	CSARDVVEGARGYTF	TGCAGTGCTAGAGATGTCGTGGAGGGGGCCAGGGGCTACACCTTC
TRBV5-1	-	once	TRBJ1-5	CASSPGDSAQPQHF	TGCGCCAGCAGCCCGGGGGATTCAGCTCAGCCCCAGCATTTT
TRBV4-3	-	-	TRBJ2-1	CASSPYRENEQFF	TGCGCCAGCAGCCCCTACAGGGAGAATGAGCAGTTCTTC
TRBV12-3/TRBV12-4	-	many	TRBJ1-4	CASSTLTNEKLFF	TGTGCCAGCAGCACGCTAACTAATGAAAAACTGTTTTTT
TRBV10-3	TRBD1	-	TRBJ1-5	CAISEWGQGSGSNQPQHF	TGTGCCATCAGTGAGTGGGGACAGGGAAGTGGGAGCAATCAGCCCCAGCATTTT
TRBV11-2	-	-	TRBJ1-5	CASSLDYRGNQPQHF	TGTGCCAGCAGCTTAGACTATCGGGGCAATCAGCCCCAGCATTTT
TRBV7-9	-	-	TRBJ1-2	CASSLSAQERGYTF	TGTGCCAGCAGCTTATCTGCCCAGGAAAGGGGCTACACCTTC
TRBV5-5	-	-	TRBJ2-4	CANSFLRLGPAKNIQYF	TGTGCCAACAGCTTCCTACGATTGGGGCCGGCCAAAAACATTCAGTACTTC
TRBV12-3/TRBV12-4	-	few	TRBJ2-1	CASSFIGGPHNEQFF	TGTGCCAGCAGTTTTATCGGGGGGCCCCACAATGAGCAGTTCTTC
TRBV2	-	-	TRBJ1-3	CAIEGGNTIYF	TGTGCCATCGAGGGAGGAAACACCATATATTTT
TRBV12-3/TRBV12-4	-	many	TRBJ1-6	CASSFSPGRSYNSPLHF	TGTGCCAGCAGTTTCTCCCCGGGCCGCTCCTATAATTCACCCCTCCACTTT
TRBV7-6	-	many	TRBJ2-3	CASSLDRPKLVDTQYF	TGTGCCAGCAGCTTAGACAGGCCTAAGCTAGTTGATACGCAGTATTTT
TRBV27	-	-	TRBJ2-5	CASSYVGQETQYF	TGTGCCAGCAGTTATGTGGGTCAAGAGACCCAGTACTTC
TRBV27	TRBD1	-	TRBJ2-7	CASRGGADEQYF	TGTGCCAGCAGAGGGGGCGCGGACGAGCAGTACTTC
TRBV19	-	-	TRBJ1-5	CASSIARSNQPQHF	TGTGCCAGTAGTATAGCTAGGTCCAATCAGCCCCAGCATTTT
TRBV4-1	TRBD2	-	TRBJ2-1	CASSHSPSGGNEQFF	TGCGCCAGCAGCCATTCTCCTAGCGGGGGGAATGAGCAGTTCTTC
TRBV4-2	-	few	TRBJ2-7	CASSQEVSRPYEQYF	TGTGCCAGCAGCCAAGAGGTCTCCAGGCCCTACGAGCAGTACTTC
TRBV6-2/TRBV6-3	-	once	TRBJ2-5	CASSLLVAGHQETQYF	TGTGCCAGCAGCCTCCTTGTGGCGGGGCACCAAGAGACCCAGTACTTC
TRBV2	-	few	TRBJ2-2	CASSDSQNGGELFF	TGTGCCAGCAGCGACAGCCAGAACGGCGGGGAGCTGTTTTTT
TRBV28	-	few	TRBJ1-1	CASSFQGLRGAIVPEAFF	TGTGCCAGCAGTTTTCAGGGGTTGCGGGGGGCGATTGTGCCTGAAGCTTTCTTT
TRBV7-6	TRBD1	-	TRBJ1-2	CASSLGDRYYGYTF	TGTGCCAGCAGCTTAGGGGACAGATACTATGGCTACACCTTC
TRBV2	TRBD1	few	TRBJ2-1	CANEVGQLNSYNEQFF	TGTGCCAACGAGGTGGGACAGCTTAACTCCTACAATGAGCAGTTCTTC
TRBV3-1	TRBD2	-	TRBJ2-3	CASCSGTRTDTQYF	TGTGCCAGCTGTAGCGGGACCCGCACAGATACGCAGTATTTT
TRBV18	-	-	TRBJ2-3	CASSPNGGVIADTQYF	TGTGCCAGCTCACCCAACGGTGGGGTTATCGCAGATACGCAGTATTTT
TRBV7-9	TRBD2	few	TRBJ2-1	CASSLDSGGNEQFF	TGTGCCAGCAGCTTAGATTCGGGGGGCAATGAGCAGTTCTTC
TRBV27	-	-	TRBJ1-1	CASSPRWGIIEAFF	TGTGCCAGCAGTCCAAGATGGGGGATCATTGAAGCTTTCTTT
TRBV5-1	-	-	TRBJ2-7	CASSLEMDYEQYF	TGCGCCAGCAGCTTGGAGATGGATTACGAGCAGTACTTC
TRBV20-1	-	many	TRBJ1-5	CSARSTDWQPQHF	TGCAGTGCTAGAAGCACCGACTGGCAGCCCCAGCATTTT
TRBV10-3	-	many	TRBJ2-3	CAISEYGDPAGDTQYF	TGTGCCATCAGTGAGTACGGGGATCCCGCGGGAGATACGCAGTATTTT
TRBV3-1	-	-	TRBJ2-1	CVSSHDSFENEQFF	TGTGTCAGCAGCCACGACTCCTTCGAAAATGAGCAGTTCTTC
TRBV11-3	TRBD1	few	TRBJ2-5	CASSYAGGAETQYF	TGTGCCAGCAGCTACGCAGGGGGCGCGGAGACCCAGTACTTC
TRBV28	-	once	TRBJ1-2	CASSNPVLDLGYTF	TGTGCCAGCAGTAATCCGGTCCTTGATCTCGGCTACACCTTC
TRBV10-3	TRBD1	-	TRBJ1-1	CAISETGQEGNTEAFF	TGTGCCATCAGTGAGACGGGACAGGAAGGTAACACTGAAGCTTTCTTT
TRBV19	TRBD1	-	TRBJ1-5	CASRTGAGQSQHF	TGTGCCAGTAGGACAGGGGCAGGTCAGTCCCAGCATTTT
TRBV7-6	-	many	TRBJ2-1	CASSTPVWGLIGNEQFF	TGTGCCAGCAGCACGCCGGTTTGGGGACTTATTGGCAATGAGCAGTTCTTC
TRBV6-2/TRBV6-3	TRBD2	-	TRBJ2-5	CASSYDGGAETQYF	TGTGCCAGCAGTTACGACGGGGGGGCGGAGACCCAGTACTTC
TRBV5-4	-	-	TRBJ2-4	CASNDGQAGVRDIQYF	TGTGCCAGCAACGACGGACAGGCGGGGGTGCGGGACATTCAGTACTTC
TRBV20-1	TRBD2	once	TRBJ2-5	CSARVSGGDQETQYF	TGCAGTGCTAGGGTCAGCGGGGGAGACCAAGAGACCCAGTACTTC
TRBV6-1	TRBD1	-	TRBJ1-2	CASSELAGGGGYTF	TGTGCCAGCAGTGAATTGGCAGGGGGAGGGGGCTACACCTTC
TRBV12-3/TRBV12-4	-	many	TRBJ2-2	CASLRTGELFF	TGTGCCAGCCTACGTACCGGGGAGCTGTTTTTT
TRBV6-6	-	-	TRBJ2-1	CASSGGTDYNEQFF	TGTGCCAGCAGTGGTGGCACTGATTACAATGAGCAGTTCTTC
TRBV27	-	few	TRBJ1-2	CASSSSGAGVNGYTF	TGTGCCAGCAGTTCATCGGGGGCAGGGGTTAATGGCTACACCTTC